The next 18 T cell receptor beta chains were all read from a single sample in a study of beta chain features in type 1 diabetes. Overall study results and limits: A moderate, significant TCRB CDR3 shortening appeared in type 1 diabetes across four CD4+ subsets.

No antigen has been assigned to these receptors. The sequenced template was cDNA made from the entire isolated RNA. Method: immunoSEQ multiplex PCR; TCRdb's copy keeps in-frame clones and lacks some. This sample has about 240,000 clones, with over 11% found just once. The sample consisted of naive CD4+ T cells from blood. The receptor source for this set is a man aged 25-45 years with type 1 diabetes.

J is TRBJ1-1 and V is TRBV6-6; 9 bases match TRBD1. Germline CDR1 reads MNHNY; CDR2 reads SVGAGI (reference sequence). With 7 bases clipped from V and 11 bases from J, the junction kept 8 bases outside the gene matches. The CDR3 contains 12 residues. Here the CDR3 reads CASIHKQGAAFF. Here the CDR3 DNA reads TGTGCCAGCATCCATAAACAGGGGGCCGCTTTCTTT.

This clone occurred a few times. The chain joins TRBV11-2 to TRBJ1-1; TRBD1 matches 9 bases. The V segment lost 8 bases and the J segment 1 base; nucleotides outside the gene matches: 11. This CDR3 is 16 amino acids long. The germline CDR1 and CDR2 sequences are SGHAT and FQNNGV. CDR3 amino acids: CASRPPPGQGNTEAFF. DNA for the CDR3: TGTGCCAGCCGACCACCCCCGGGACAGGGGAACACTGAAGCTTTCTTT.

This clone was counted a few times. The CDR3 here is CASSLRGGYTF. The CDR3, as DNA: TGTGCCAGCAGCTTGAGGGGTGGCTACACCTTC. The chain couples TRBV5-4 to TRBJ1-2; D may be TRBD1 (5 bases). V gave up 1 base and J gave up 7 bases, with 5 bases separating them. CDR3 size: 11 residues. From germline, CDR1 is SGHNT and CDR2 YYREEE (reference sequence).

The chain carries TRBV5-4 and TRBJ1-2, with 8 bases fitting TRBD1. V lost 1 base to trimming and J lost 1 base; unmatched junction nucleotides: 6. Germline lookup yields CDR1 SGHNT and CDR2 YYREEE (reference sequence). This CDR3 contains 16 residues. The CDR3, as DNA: TGTGCCAGCAGCTTGCAGGGGGCGGCCGTTAACTATGGCTACACCTTC. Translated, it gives CASSLQGAAVNYGYTF.

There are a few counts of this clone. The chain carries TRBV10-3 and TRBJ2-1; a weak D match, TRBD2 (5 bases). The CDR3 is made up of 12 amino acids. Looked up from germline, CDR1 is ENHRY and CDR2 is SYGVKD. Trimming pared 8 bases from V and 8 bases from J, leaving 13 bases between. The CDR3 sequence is CAISEGIDEQFF. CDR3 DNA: TGTGCCATCTCTGAGGGTATCGATGAGCAGTTCTTC.

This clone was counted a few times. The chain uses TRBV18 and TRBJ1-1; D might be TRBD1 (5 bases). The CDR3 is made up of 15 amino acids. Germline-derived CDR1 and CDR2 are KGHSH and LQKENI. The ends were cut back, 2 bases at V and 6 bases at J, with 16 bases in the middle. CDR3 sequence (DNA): TGTGCCAGCTCACCAAGCTTGGGGGGGGTCGCTGAAGCTTTCTTT. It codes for CASSPSLGGVAEAFF.

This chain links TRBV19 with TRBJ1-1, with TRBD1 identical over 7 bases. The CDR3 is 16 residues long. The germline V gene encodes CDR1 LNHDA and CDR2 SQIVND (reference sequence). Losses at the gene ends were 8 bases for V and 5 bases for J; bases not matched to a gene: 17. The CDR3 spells CASRRGREVKWTEAFF. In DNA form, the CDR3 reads TGTGCCAGTCGGAGGGGGCGCGAAGTGAAGTGGACTGAAGCTTTCTTT.

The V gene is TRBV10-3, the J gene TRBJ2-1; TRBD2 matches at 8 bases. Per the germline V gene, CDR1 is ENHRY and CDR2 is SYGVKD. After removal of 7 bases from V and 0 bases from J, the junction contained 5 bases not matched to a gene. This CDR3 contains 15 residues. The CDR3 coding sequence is TGTGCCATCACTAGCGGGTTTAGCTCCTACAATGAGCAGTTCTTC. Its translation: CAITSGFSSYNEQFF.

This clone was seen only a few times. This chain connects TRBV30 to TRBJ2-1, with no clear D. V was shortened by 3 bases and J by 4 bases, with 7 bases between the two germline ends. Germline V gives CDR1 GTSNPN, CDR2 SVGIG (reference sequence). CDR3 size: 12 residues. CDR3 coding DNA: TGTGCCTGGAGGGAGCTATACAATGAGCAGTTCTTC. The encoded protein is CAWRELYNEQFF.

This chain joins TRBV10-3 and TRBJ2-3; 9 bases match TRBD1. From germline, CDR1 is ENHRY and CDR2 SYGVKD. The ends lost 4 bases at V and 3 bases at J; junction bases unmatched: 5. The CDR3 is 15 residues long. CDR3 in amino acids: CAISGTGVATDTQYF. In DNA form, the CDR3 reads TGTGCCATCAGTGGGACAGGGGTAGCGACAGATACGCAGTATTTT.

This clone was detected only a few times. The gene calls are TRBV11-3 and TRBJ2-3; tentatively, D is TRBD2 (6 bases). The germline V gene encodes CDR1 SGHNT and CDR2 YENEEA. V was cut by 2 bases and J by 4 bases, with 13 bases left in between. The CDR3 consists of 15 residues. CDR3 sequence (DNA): TGTGCCAGCAGCTTACGGGGGAGTGGCTCAGATACGCAGTATTTT. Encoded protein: CASSLRGSGSDTQYF.

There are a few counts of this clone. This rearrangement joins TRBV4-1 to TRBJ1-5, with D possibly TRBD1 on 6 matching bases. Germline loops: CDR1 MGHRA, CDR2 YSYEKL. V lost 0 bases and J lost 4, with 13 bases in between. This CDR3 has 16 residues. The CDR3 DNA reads TGCGCCAGCAGCCAAGAAAGTACAGGGATTAATCAGCCCCAGCATTTT. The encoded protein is CASSQESTGINQPQHF.

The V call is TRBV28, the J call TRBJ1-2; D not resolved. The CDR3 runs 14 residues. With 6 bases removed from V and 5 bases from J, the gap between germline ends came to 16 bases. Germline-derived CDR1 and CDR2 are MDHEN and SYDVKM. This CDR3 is CASSPVPARYGYTF. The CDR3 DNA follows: TGTGCCAGCAGCCCCGTCCCGGCCAGGTATGGCTACACCTTC.

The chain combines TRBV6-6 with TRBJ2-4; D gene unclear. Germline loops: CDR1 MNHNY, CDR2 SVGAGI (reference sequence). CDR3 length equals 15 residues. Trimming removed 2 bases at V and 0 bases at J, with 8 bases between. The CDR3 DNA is TGTGCCAGCAGTTACCCCACTCTAGCCAAAAACATTCAGTACTTC. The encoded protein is CASSYPTLAKNIQYF.

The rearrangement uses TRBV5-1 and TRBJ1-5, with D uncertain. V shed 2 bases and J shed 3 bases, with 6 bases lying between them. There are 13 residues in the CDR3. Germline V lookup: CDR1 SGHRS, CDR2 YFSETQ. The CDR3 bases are TGCGCCAGCAGCTTTAACTCCAATCAGCCCCAGCATTTT. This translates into CASSFNSNQPQHF.

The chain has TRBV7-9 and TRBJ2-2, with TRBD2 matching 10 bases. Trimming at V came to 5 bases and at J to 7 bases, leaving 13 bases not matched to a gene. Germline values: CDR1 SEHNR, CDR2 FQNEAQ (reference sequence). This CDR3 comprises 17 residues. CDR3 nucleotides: TGTGCCAGCAGCCCGAGGAGCGGGAGGGCCGTTAACGGGGAGCTGTTTTTT. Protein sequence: CASSPRSGRAVNGELFF.

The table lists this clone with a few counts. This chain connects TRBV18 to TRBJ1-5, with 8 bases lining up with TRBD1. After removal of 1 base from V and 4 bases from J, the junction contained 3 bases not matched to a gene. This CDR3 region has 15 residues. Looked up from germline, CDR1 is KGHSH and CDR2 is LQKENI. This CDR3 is CASSPRTGKNQPQHF. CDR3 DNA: TGTGCCAGCTCACCACGGACAGGGAAAAATCAGCCCCAGCATTTT.

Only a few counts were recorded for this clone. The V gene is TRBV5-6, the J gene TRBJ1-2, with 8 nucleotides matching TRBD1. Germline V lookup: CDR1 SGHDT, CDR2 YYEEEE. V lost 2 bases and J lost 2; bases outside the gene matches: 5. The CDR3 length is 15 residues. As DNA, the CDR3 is TGTGCCAGCAGCTTCAGGGGGCCGACCAACTATGGCTACACCTTC. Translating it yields CASSFRGPTNYGYTF. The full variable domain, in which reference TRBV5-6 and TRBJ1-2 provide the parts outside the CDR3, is DAGVTQSPTHLIKTRGQQVTLRCSPKSGHDTVSWYQQALGQGPQFIFQYYEEEERQRGNFPDRFSGHQFPNYSSELNVNALLLGDSALYLCASSFRGPTNYGYTFGSGTRLTVV.